The next 7 T cell receptor beta chains were all read from a single sample in a study of T cells after yellow fever vaccination. Using its own MiXCR run on the 5' RACE reads, TCRdb lists one record per CDR3 protein. The profile shows 500,000 to 650,000 distinct CDR3 sequences, approximately 13% of them singletons. Sequencing used PBMCs, obtained on the day of the yellow fever booster vaccination. The source of these receptors is a man younger than 45 who received the YFV17D yellow fever vaccine.

The chain carries TRBV29-1 and TRBJ1-2, with D possibly being TRBD1 (6 bases). The CDR3 totals 15 residues. CDR1 is SQVTM, CDR2 ANQGSEA, per germline. Between the trimmed V and J ends, which lost 3 bases and 5 bases, there was a span of 19 bases. CDR3 coding DNA: TGCAGCGTTGATACCGGGGGCAAAGGGGATTATGGCTACACCTTC. Its translation: CSVDTGGKGDYGYTF. The full variable domain, with the rest looked up from reference TRBV29-1 and TRBJ1-2, is SAVISQKPSRDICQRGTSLTIQCQVDSQVTMMFWYRQQPGQSLTLIATANQGSEATYESGFVIDKFPISRPNLTFSTLTVSNMSPEDSSIYLCSVDTGGKGDYGYTFGSGTRLTVV.

This clonotype has more than one count but fewer than ten. The V gene is TRBV7-2, the J gene TRBJ1-3; D gene unclear. Germline assignment: CDR1 SGHTA and CDR2 FQGNSA. V was clipped by 1 base and J by 4 bases, with 14 bases between them. The CDR3 is 16 amino acids. CDR3 nucleotides: TGTGCCAGCAGCTTAGGGCCAGAAGCGCCCGGAAACACCATATATTTT. Protein: CASSLGPEAPGNTIYF.

This clonotype was counted between two and nine times. The V and J genes are TRBV3-1 and TRBJ2-7; TRBD2 matches 11 bases. CDR3 length: 16 residues. V was clipped by 1 base and J by 1 base; unmatched bases: 3. Germline V lookup: CDR1 LGHDT, CDR2 YNNKEL (reference sequence). The CDR3 DNA sequence: TGTGCCAGCAGCCAAGGACTAGCGGGACGATCCTACGAGCAGTACTTC. This translates into CASSQGLAGRSYEQYF.

The V call is TRBV25-1, the J call TRBJ2-1; D assignment may be TRBD1 or TRBD2 (5 bases each). Looked up from germline, CDR1 is MGHDK and CDR2 is SYGVNS. The CDR3 sequence is 16 residues long. Trimming removed 1 base at V and 9 bases at J, with 19 bases between. In DNA, the CDR3 is TGTGCCAGCAGTGAATGGAGAGGGGCCACCCCCACTGAGCAGTTCTTC. Encoded protein: CASSEWRGATPTEQFF. Full variable domain (missing parts from reference TRBV25-1 and TRBJ2-1): EADIYQTPRYLVIGTGKKITLECSQTMGHDKMYWYQQDPGMELHLIHYSYGVNSTEKGDLSSESTVSRIRTEHFPLTLESARPSHTSQYLCASSEWRGATPTEQFFGPGTRLTVL.

There are a few counts of this clonotype. The J gene is TRBJ2-1, the V gene TRBV20-1, with D perhaps matching TRBD2 (6 bases). The germline gives CDR1 DFQATT, CDR2 SNEGSKA (reference sequence). V dropped 6 bases and J dropped 7 bases, with 22 bases sitting between them. This CDR3 has 15 residues. CDR3: CSARLRRDPWNEQFF. CDR3 DNA sequence: TGCAGTGCCAGGTTAAGGCGGGACCCGTGGAATGAGCAGTTCTTC.

The sample holds a few counts of this clonotype. This sequence joins TRBV20-1 and TRBJ2-6; a weak D match, TRBD2 (6 bases). The germline CDR1 and CDR2 sequences are DFQATT and SNEGSKA (reference sequence). V shed 1 base and J shed 2 bases, with 12 bases lying between them. The CDR3 length is 16 residues. For the CDR3, the DNA is TGCAGTGCTAGAGTCGGGGGTTCGGCTGGGGCCAACGTCCTGACTTTC. Encoded protein: CSARVGGSAGANVLTF.

V and J are TRBV15 and TRBJ2-5; perhaps TRBD2 as D (6 bases). The V and J ends lost 7 bases and 5 bases respectively, with 14 bases between them. The CDR3 is made up of 13 amino acids. Looked up from germline, CDR1 is LNHNV and CDR2 is YYDKDF (reference sequence). DNA of the CDR3: TGTGCCACCAAGGGAGGCGGAAATGAGACCCAGTACTTC. It codes for CATKGGGNETQYF.